This T cell receptor (beta chain) appears in the sequencing data of a study of blood T cell repertoires in COVID-19. CDR3 length: 15 residues. The J segment lost 2 bases and the V segment lost 4 bases, leaving 7 bases of the junction unmatched. Germline CDR1 is SGHRS and CDR2 is YFSETQ. In the original workflow: Estimated nucleated cell counts came from reference gene primer amplification. Clones were read by immunoSEQ multiplex PCR, and TCRdb kept only the in-frame ones, dropping some. The DNA was the basis for D and trimming; V, J and clone size are from that table. The sample has about 200,000 clones; 88% are singletons.

The rearrangement uses TRBV5-1 and TRBJ1-2; 8 nucleotides align to TRBD1. This sequence originates from a man in his fifties or sixties with COVID-19, enrolled during active disease. Sequencing was carried out using peripheral blood. The CDR3 sequence: CASSLNRGNNYGYTF. CDR3 bases: TGCGCCAGCAGCCTGAACAGGGGGAACAACTATGGCTACACCTTC.